These 13 T cell receptor beta chains came from one sample sequenced in a study of blood T cells in healthy people across ages. Primers used in a second PCR of about 6 to 11 cycles were a sample-barcoded 5' primer and a J-beta primer mix. TCRdb itself ran the 5' RACE reads through MiXCR, one entry per CDR3 protein. Of hundreds of thousands of distinct CDR3 sequences detected, about 54% appear once; the ten largest clones hold approximately 40%. Sequencing used blood. The receptor set was obtained from a man in his sixties in good health.

V is TRBV6-2 or TRBV6-3 and J is TRBJ2-4; the match to TRBD1 covers 10 bases. The J call may be faulty, since TRBJ2-5 better matches the DNA end. Per germline, CDR1 MNHEY and CDR2 SVGEGT. CDR3 length: 17 amino acids. CDR3 sequence: CASTRPSRDRGQETQYF. CDR3 DNA sequence: TGTGCCAGCACCCGGCCATCCCGGGACAGGGGACAAGAGACCCAGTACTTC.

The chain has TRBV5-1 and TRBJ1-1; TRBD1 is a possible D gene (6 bases). With 1 base removed from V and 10 bases from J, the gap between germline ends came to 17 bases. The germline gives CDR1 SGHRS, CDR2 YFSETQ. This CDR3 is 14 amino acids long. CDR3 DNA sequence: TGCGCCAGCAGCTTGCAAGACGGACAGAGGCGAGCTTTCTTT. It encodes CASSLQDGQRRAFF.

This clonotype was seen only a few times. The chain is built from TRBV9 and TRBJ2-5; the D is unclear. With 0 bases removed from V and 5 bases from J, the gap between germline ends came to 5 bases. The CDR3 sequence is 12 residues long. Per germline, CDR1 SGDLS and CDR2 YYNGEE. CDR3 coding DNA: TGTGCCAGCAGCGTAGTACACGAGACCCAGTACTTC. Its protein product is CASSVVHETQYF.

The sample holds a few counts of this clonotype. The chain couples TRBV15 to TRBJ2-3; the match to TRBD1 covers 10 bases. This CDR3 has 15 residues. Germline V lookup: CDR1 LNHNV, CDR2 YYDKDF (reference sequence). V lost 5 bases and J lost 6; bases outside the gene matches: 8. The CDR3 nucleotides read TGTGCCACCAGCTGGGACAGGGGTACCTTTGATACGCAGTATTTT. It is translated as CATSWDRGTFDTQYF.

This clonotype occurred once. This sequence joins TRBV4-1 and TRBJ2-2, with 9 nucleotides matching TRBD1. The CDR3 totals 17 residues. Germline V CDR1 and CDR2: MGHRA, YSYEKL. V lost 0 bases and J lost 6; bases outside the gene matches: 8. The CDR3 spells CASSQDRGTGIAGELFF. DNA for the CDR3: TGCGCCAGCAGCCAAGATCGAGGGACAGGGATCGCCGGGGAGCTGTTTTTT.

The rearrangement joins TRBV5-1 to TRBJ2-3; perhaps TRBD1 as D (6 bases). Germline V gene sequence: CDR1 SGHRS, CDR2 YFSETQ. The CDR3 loop spans 15 amino acids. Between the trimmed V and J ends, which lost 2 bases and 3 bases, there was a span of 13 bases. CDR3 sequence (DNA): TGCGCCAGCAGCTTTCAGGGGTTACGGACAGATACGCAGTATTTT. This translates into CASSFQGLRTDTQYF.

The rearrangement uses TRBV5-8 and TRBJ1-5, with D uncertain. CDR1 is SGHTS and CDR2 is YDEGEE in the germline V gene. Trimming pared 4 bases from V and 2 bases from J, leaving 13 bases between. This CDR3 is 15 amino acids long. CDR3 sequence (DNA): TGTGCCAGCAGCGCCGGTACGCCAGGCAATCAGCCCCAGCATTTT. This codes for CASSAGTPGNQPQHF.

This clonotype was observed a handful of times. The chain recombines TRBV20-1 with TRBJ2-1; D is uncertain. Trimming took off 1 base at V and 2 bases at J, with 3 bases between the two ends. The CDR3 is made up of 12 amino acids. CDR1 is DFQATT, CDR2 SNEGSKA, per germline (reference sequence). CDR3 sequence reads: CSARVTYNEQFF. DNA for the CDR3: TGCAGTGCTAGAGTCACCTACAATGAGCAGTTCTTC.

The sample holds a few counts of this clonotype. The V and J genes are TRBV29-1 and TRBJ2-3; D is perhaps TRBD2 (5 bases). The ends were cut back, 7 bases at V and 4 bases at J, with 15 bases in the middle. The CDR3 consists of 13 residues. Germline V lookup: CDR1 SQVTM, CDR2 ANQGSEA. The CDR3 spells CSASRGRSDTQYF. The CDR3 bases are TGCAGCGCCTCGCGAGGGCGTTCAGATACGCAGTATTTT.

This chain uses TRBV5-6 with TRBJ2-4; D may correspond to TRBD1 or TRBD2 (6 bases each). The assigned J gene may be wrong: the sequence end matches TRBJ2-7 better. Germline V gene data show CDR1 as SGHDT and CDR2 as YYEEEE. This CDR3 has 14 residues. This CDR3 is CASSKTGGPVEQYF. The CDR3 nucleotides are TGTGCCAGCAGCAAAACCGGGGGCCCCGTCGAGCAGTACTTC.

This clonotype was seen repeatedly, ten times or more. This chain links TRBV20-1 with TRBJ2-5; perhaps TRBD2 as D (6 bases). V was clipped by 3 bases and J by 2 bases, with 13 bases between them. CDR3 length: 14 residues. The germline V gene has CDR1 DFQATT and CDR2 SNEGSKA (reference sequence). In nucleotides, the CDR3 is TGCAGTGCTAGTTGGGCGGGGCTACAAGAGACCCAGTACTTC. Translated, it gives CSASWAGLQETQYF.

In DNA form, the CDR3 reads TGTGCCAGCAGTTCCGAGGGGGGGCCGACCTACGAGCAGTACTTC. Its protein product is CASSSEGGPTYEQYF. The chain recombines TRBV6-2 or TRBV6-3 with TRBJ2-7, with D tentatively TRBD2 (7 bases). From germline, CDR1 is MNHEY and CDR2 SVGEGT. The CDR3 consists of 15 residues. V lost 4 bases, J lost 2 bases, and 15 bases lay in between.

The genes are TRBV11-2 and TRBJ2-3; D is uncertain. CDR3 length: 13 amino acids. V was pared by 0 bases and J by 6 bases, with 7 bases between. CDR1 SGHAT and CDR2 FQNNGV come from the germline V gene. CDR3 loop: CASSLDPPDTQYF. CDR3 DNA sequence: TGTGCCAGCAGCTTAGATCCCCCGGATACGCAGTATTTT.